This T cell receptor (beta chain) was recovered during a study of blood T cell repertoires in COVID-19. Per the original methods: Reference gene primer amplification in the assay estimated nucleated cell counts. Method: immunoSEQ multiplex PCR; TCRdb's copy keeps in-frame clones and lacks some. V, J and clone size are those of that table, while D and trimming were read from the DNA. Seen here are about 340,000 clones, about 90% observed once, and the top ten hold 2.5% to 4%. Germline V gene data show CDR1 as MNHEY and CDR2 as SMNVEV (reference sequence). The CDR3 has 14 amino acids. V lost 6 bases to trimming and J lost 3 bases; unmatched junction nucleotides: 2. This clone has only one observation.

Sequencing was done on a sample of peripheral blood. The genes are TRBV27 and TRBJ2-1, with TRBD2 matching 10 bases. The receptor was isolated from a woman in her late teens or twenties who had recovered from COVID-19. The CDR3 is CASRIAGGYNEQFF. The CDR3, as DNA: TGTGCCAGCAGGATAGCGGGAGGCTACAATGAGCAGTTCTTC.